Shown below are 22 T cell receptor beta chains from a single sample sequenced in a study of CD8+CD57+ T cells in acquired aplastic anemia. The sequenced patients had an expansion of CD8+CD57+ cells seen by flow cytometry. It was genomic DNA that served as the template for profiling TCR beta VDJ and CDR3. TCRdb passed the reads through MiXCR, listing each CDR3 protein once. Seen here are about 160,000 distinct CDR3 sequences, 70% to 75% observed once, and the top ten hold approximately 50%. Sequencing used sorted CD4+, CD8+, or CD8+CD57+ T cells (not recorded which) from PBMCs. These receptors were obtained from a human donor with aplastic anemia.

CDR3 residues: CASSSGANSPLHF. CDR3 sequence (DNA): TGTGCCAGCAGTTCCGGGGCTAATTCACCCCTCCACTTT. The V gene is TRBV6-1, the J gene TRBJ1-6, with D possibly being TRBD1 (5 bases). V lost 5 bases to trimming and J lost 6 bases, with 8 bases between them. The CDR3 has 13 residues. The germline V gene encodes CDR1 MNHNS and CDR2 SASEGT.

The chain joins TRBV6-5 to TRBJ1-1, with D tentatively TRBD1 (5 bases). The CDR3 length is 15 residues. Germline lookup yields CDR1 MNHEY and CDR2 SVGAGI. With 5 bases removed from V and 2 bases from J, the gap between germline ends came to 15 bases. The CDR3 DNA reads as TGTGCCAGCAGTATAGGGGTACCGGCCAACACTGAAGCTTTCTTT. Translated: CASSIGVPANTEAFF.

The V and J genes are TRBV15 and TRBJ2-1; D is undetermined. Germline V gene data show CDR1 as LNHNV and CDR2 as YYDKDF (reference sequence). V was clipped by 0 bases and J by 8 bases, with 11 bases between them. The length of the CDR3 is 14 residues. The CDR3 sequence: CATSRERRRYEQFF. For the CDR3, the DNA is TGTGCCACCAGCAGAGAAAGGCGAAGGTATGAGCAGTTCTTC.

The V gene is TRBV29-1, the J gene TRBJ2-7, with a tentative D call TRBD2 (6 bases). This CDR3 is 15 amino acids long. V was cut by 4 bases and J by 5 bases, with 21 bases left in between. Looked up from germline, CDR1 is SQVTM and CDR2 is ANQGSEA. The CDR3 DNA reads as TGCAGCGTTGTGTCCCCTCAGGTGTGGGGGGACGAGCAGTACTTC. Residues: CSVVSPQVWGDEQYF.

There are a few counts of this clonotype. The gene calls are TRBV10-3 and TRBJ2-1; 7 bases align to TRBD2. Germline V gene sequence: CDR1 ENHRY, CDR2 SYGVKD. With V trimmed by 8 bases and J by 5 bases, 9 bases remained unmatched. This CDR3 comprises 14 residues. Here the CDR3 reads CAIERSGADNEQFF. CDR3 nucleotides: TGTGCCATCGAGAGGAGCGGGGCCGACAATGAGCAGTTCTTC.

The chain carries TRBV11-2 and TRBJ2-5; maybe TRBD2 (6 bases). Trimming removed 5 bases from V and 3 bases from J, with 13 bases in between. This CDR3 is built from 14 residues. From germline, CDR1 is SGHAT and CDR2 FQNNGV. CDR3 nucleotide sequence: TGTGCCAGCAGCCACTCGGGGGAGAAAGAGACCCAGTACTTC. Translated: CASSHSGEKETQYF. The entire variable domain, with the rest obtained from reference TRBV11-2 and TRBJ2-5, is as follows: EAGVAQSPRYKIIEKRQSVAFWCNPISGHATLYWYQQILGQGPKLLIQFQNNGVVDDSQLPKDRFSAERLKGVDSTLKIQPAKLEDSAVYLCASSHSGEKETQYFGPGTRLLVL.

V gene TRBV7-2 combines with J gene TRBJ1-3; 11 positions agree with TRBD1. With 4 bases clipped from V and 1 base from J, the junction kept 6 bases outside the gene matches. In germline, CDR1 is SGHTA, CDR2 FQGNSA. The CDR3 has 17 residues. DNA for the CDR3: TGTGCCAGCAGCTCCGGACAGGGGGCTATATCTGGAAACACCATATATTTT. Amino acids: CASSSGQGAISGNTIYF.

V and J are TRBV9 and TRBJ1-1; D not certain. V lost 5 bases to trimming and J lost 8 bases, with 13 bases between them. Per germline, CDR1 SGDLS and CDR2 YYNGEE. This CDR3 spans 12 amino acids. CDR3 in DNA: TGTGCCAGCAGTGAAGCTCAAGGAGAAGCTTTCTTT. Protein: CASSEAQGEAFF.

This chain links TRBV5-1 with TRBJ1-1; the match to TRBD1 covers 8 bases. CDR1 SGHRS and CDR2 YFSETQ come from the germline V gene. This CDR3 spans 14 amino acids. The trim removed 4 bases at V and 11 bases at J, leaving 13 bases unmatched. The DNA for the CDR3 is TGCGCCAGCAGCACCAGGACAGGGCAAGCGATTGCTTTCTTT. It codes for CASSTRTGQAIAFF.

The chain is built from TRBV9 and TRBJ2-2; possibly TRBD2 for D (5 bases). The CDR3 spans 13 residues. CDR1 is SGDLS and CDR2 is YYNGEE in the germline V gene. The V end lost 5 bases, the J end lost 10 bases, and 15 bases lay between the germline ends. The CDR3 region is CASRPRVSVELFF. The DNA of the CDR3 is TGTGCCAGCAGGCCGAGGGTATCCGTGGAGCTGTTTTTT. Based on the CDR3 plus reference TRBV9 and TRBJ2-2, the full variable domain is DSGVTQTPKHLITATGQRVTLRCSPRSGDLSVYWYQQSLDQGLQFLIQYYNGEERAKGNILERFSAQQFPDLHSELNLSSLELGDSALYFCASRPRVSVELFFGEGSRLTVL.

J is TRBJ2-1 and V is TRBV2; no firm D call. Trimming cost V 3 bases and J 9 bases, with 9 bases left between them. This CDR3 region has 12 residues. Germline V gene data show CDR1 as SNHLY and CDR2 as FYNNEI. CDR3 in amino acids: CASSDMILEQFF. CDR3 coding DNA: TGTGCCAGCAGTGACATGATACTTGAGCAGTTCTTC. Together with reference TRBV2 and TRBJ2-1, the CDR3 gives the full variable domain: EPEVTQTPSHQVTQMGQEVILRCVPISNHLYFYWYRQILGQKVEFLVSFYNNEISEKSEIFDDQFSVERPDGSNFTLKIRSTKLEDSAMYFCASSDMILEQFFGPGTRLTVL.

This chain uses TRBV9 with TRBJ1-1; 8 bases agree with TRBD1. This CDR3 has 15 amino acids. J lost 11 bases, V lost 0 bases, and 12 bases had no gene match. Germline V gene lookup returns CDR1 SGDLS and CDR2 YYNGEE. This chain's CDR3 is CASSVDGQGKLRAFF. CDR3 nucleotides: TGTGCCAGCAGCGTAGATGGACAGGGAAAGCTGCGGGCTTTCTTT.

Of note for this clonotype: One junction end does not reproduce the germline sequence, and a read error may be involved. The V gene is TRBV10-3, the J gene TRBJ2-7, with 12 bases that match TRBD2. CDR3 length: 14 amino acids. The V gene's germline CDR1 is ENHRY and CDR2 SYGVKD. The CDR3: CAISGLAGTYGQYF. The CDR3 nucleotides are TGTGCCATCAGCGGACTAGCGGGGACCTACGGGCAGTACTTC.

The chain has TRBV24-1 and TRBJ1-2, with 9 nucleotides matching TRBD1. With 4 bases clipped from V and 7 bases from J, the junction kept 3 bases outside the gene matches. Germline assignment: CDR1 KGHDR and CDR2 SFDVKD. This CDR3 is built from 13 residues. In DNA form, the CDR3 reads TGTGCCACCAGTGACCGGACAGGGGCTGGCTACACCTTC. It codes for CATSDRTGAGYTF.

This chain connects TRBV7-3 to TRBJ1-6; tentative D call: TRBD1 (5 bases). Germline CDR1 SGHTA, CDR2 FQGTGA. CDR3 length: 14 residues. Trimming cost V 3 bases and J 11 bases, with 14 bases left between them. The CDR3 reads CASSLVGEGTPLHF. The CDR3 coding sequence is TGTGCCAGCAGCTTGGTAGGGGAAGGGACACCCCTCCACTTT.

This sequence joins TRBV7-9 and TRBJ2-5; D is unclear. Germline V gene sequence: CDR1 SEHNR, CDR2 FQNEAQ (reference sequence). The CDR3 extends over 13 amino acids. V was cut by 5 bases and J by 5 bases, with 12 bases left in between. In DNA form, the CDR3 reads TGTGCCAGCAGCCCCCCGTCGAGGGAGACCCAGTACTTC. Protein product: CASSPPSRETQYF.

This clonotype occurred once. The J gene is TRBJ2-1, the V gene TRBV7-3; D unresolved. This CDR3 contains 15 residues. Trimming removed 3 bases at V and 0 bases at J, with 9 bases between. Germline V gene data show CDR1 as SGHTA and CDR2 as FQGTGA. In DNA form, the CDR3 reads TGTGCCAGCAGCTTTAGCAGCAGCTCCTACAATGAGCAGTTCTTC. It encodes CASSFSSSSYNEQFF.

Worth noting for this clonotype: This CDR3 fails to terminate in the conserved phenylalanine or tryptophan, so it likely reflects a read error. This chain uses TRBV2 with TRBJ2-7; D uncertain. Trimming left V 5 bases short and J 4 bases short, with 9 bases between. CDR1 is SNHLY, CDR2 FYNNEI, per germline. This CDR3 has 12 amino acids. DNA for the CDR3: TGTGCCAGCAGTCCGCGGACGTACGAGCAGTACTTA. Encoded protein: CASSPRTYEQYL.

The gene calls are TRBV2 and TRBJ2-3; perhaps D is TRBD1 or TRBD2 (6 bases each). V was pared by 7 bases and J by 3 bases, with 17 bases between. The CDR3 extends over 15 amino acids. Germline values: CDR1 SNHLY, CDR2 FYNNEI. CDR3 DNA: TGTGCCAGCAATCAACTAGGGGGGATAACAGATACGCAGTATTTT. Translation: CASNQLGGITDTQYF.

This chain links TRBV27 with TRBJ1-1; D remains unclear. The CDR3 has 14 residues. V dropped 5 bases and J dropped 6 bases, with 16 bases sitting between them. From germline, CDR1 is MNHEY and CDR2 SMNVEV (reference sequence). CDR3 loop: CASSPRWSSSEAFF. In DNA form, the CDR3 reads TGTGCCAGCAGTCCTAGGTGGAGTTCCTCTGAAGCTTTCTTT.

Many counts were recorded for this clonotype. A read error is likely, as this CDR3 ends without the conserved phenylalanine or tryptophan. Because the CDR3's place on the DNA is in doubt, the DNA is left out and the CDR3 is given as listed by TCRdb. The chain combines TRBV20-1 with TRBJ1-1. Per the germline V gene, CDR1 is DFQATT and CDR2 is SNEGSKA (reference sequence). The CDR3 comprises 10 residues, both ends counted. CDR3 protein: CSARVQPFYV.

The rearrangement links TRBV29-1 to TRBJ2-3; no firm D call. V was clipped by 3 bases and J by 2 bases, with 6 bases between them. The CDR3 is 12 residues long. The germline CDR1 and CDR2 sequences are SQVTM and ANQGSEA. The CDR3 region has the DNA TGCAGCGTTGAGTTATACACAGATACGCAGTATTTT. Amino acid sequence: CSVELYTDTQYF.